Following are 24 T cell receptor beta chains from one sample sequenced in a study of blood T cell repertoires in COVID-19. Only in-frame clones appear in the TCRdb table, and some are missing; sequencing was by immunoSEQ multiplex PCR. The data show about 52,000 clones, about 91% seen once. The sequenced sample was peripheral blood. All receptors derive from a man between 45 and 60 years old with active COVID-19.

The chain couples TRBV7-2 to TRBJ2-5, with D uncertain. V was trimmed by 5 bases and J by 1 base, leaving 11 bases between them. Germline assignment: CDR1 SGHTA and CDR2 FQGNSA. The CDR3 is 14 residues long. The CDR3 DNA sequence: TGTGCCAGCAGCATGAGCCTGTTCCAAGAGACCCAGTACTTC. Translation gives CASSMSLFQETQYF.

The chain employs TRBV2 and TRBJ2-4; the D gene is possibly TRBD2 (7 bases). V gave up 8 bases and J gave up 0 bases, with 11 bases separating them. Germline V gives CDR1 SNHLY, CDR2 FYNNEI. CDR3 length equals 14 residues. The CDR3: CASAGAGAKNIQYF. CDR3 in DNA: TGTGCCAGCGCGGGGGCCGGAGCCAAAAACATTCAGTACTTC.

The chain joins TRBV7-2 to TRBJ2-1; D is undetermined. Between the trimmed V and J ends, which lost 6 bases and 3 bases, there was a span of 9 bases. The CDR3 has 13 amino acids. CDR1 is SGHTA, CDR2 FQGNSA, per germline. In DNA, the CDR3 is TGTGCCAGCAGTCCCTATAACTACAATGAGCAGTTCTTC. It yields the protein CASSPYNYNEQFF.

The rearrangement joins TRBV12-3 or TRBV12-4 to TRBJ2-1, with D possibly TRBD1 on 6 matching bases. There are 13 residues in the CDR3. V was clipped by 4 bases and J by 13 bases, with 17 bases between them. The CDR3 reads CASSSQPGQRQFF. CDR3 sequence (DNA): TGTGCCAGCAGTTCCCAACCGGGACAAAGACAGTTCTTC.

This clone was seen only a few times. V usage is TRBV7-7 and J usage is TRBJ2-5; 10 nucleotides agree with TRBD2. V trimming: 4 bases; J trimming: 4 bases; junction bases outside the gene matches: 6. The germline V gene has CDR1 SSHAT and CDR2 FNYEAQ (reference sequence). The CDR3 length is 15 residues. CDR3 sequence (DNA): TGTGCCAGCAGCTCAAGCGGGGGGGCCGTAGAGACCCAGTACTTC. Its protein product is CASSSSGGAVETQYF.

This clone is medium-sized (0.01 to 0.1%) by share. This chain connects TRBV6-5 to TRBJ1-6; no definite D call. The ends were cut back, 6 bases at V and 8 bases at J, with 17 bases in the middle. CDR1 is MNHEY and CDR2 is SVGAGI in the germline V gene. This CDR3 comprises 15 residues. This CDR3 is CASRGPDVGDSPLHF. CDR3 sequence (DNA): TGTGCCAGCAGAGGACCTGACGTCGGGGATTCACCCCTCCACTTT.

The chain carries TRBV28 and TRBJ1-2, with 7 nucleotides matching TRBD1. The CDR3 has 15 residues. Unmatched junction bases numbered 10, after V lost 5 bases and J lost 4 bases. In germline, CDR1 is MDHEN, CDR2 SYDVKM. The CDR3 reads CASSGEGTAFYGYTF. As DNA, the CDR3 is TGTGCCAGCAGTGGGGAAGGGACAGCCTTCTATGGCTACACCTTC.

The J gene is TRBJ2-7, the V gene TRBV10-1; D uncertain. Germline lookup yields CDR1 WNHNN and CDR2 SYGVQD (reference sequence). The CDR3 spans 13 residues. Trimming cost V 3 bases and J 5 bases, with 11 bases left between them. CDR3 DNA: TGCGCCAGCAGTGATTCTAGGTTCCACGAGCAGTACTTC. This gives the protein CASSDSRFHEQYF.

The chain joins TRBV5-8 to TRBJ2-1, with D possibly matching TRBD2 (6 bases). In germline, CDR1 is SGHTS, CDR2 YDEGEE. CDR3 length: 18 residues. V was pared by 3 bases and J by 0 bases, with 19 bases between. The CDR3 bases are TGTGCCAGCAGCTCGGCCCTGGGACTCATAAGCTCCTACAATGAGCAGTTCTTC. Protein product: CASSSALGLISSYNEQFF.

The chain joins TRBV10-2 to TRBJ1-2; the D is unclear. This CDR3 has 14 amino acids. Per the germline V gene, CDR1 is WSHSY and CDR2 is SAAADI. V lost 6 bases and J lost 4, with 15 bases in between. The CDR3 loop reads CASRGSEGTYGYTF. The CDR3 nucleotides are TGCGCCAGCAGGGGGTCTGAGGGTACCTATGGCTACACCTTC.

Here the CDR3 DNA reads TGTGCCAGCAGTTTCTCTAGCAATCAGCCCCAGCATTTT. Translated: CASSFSSNQPQHF. V and J are TRBV28 and TRBJ1-5; D is uncertain. V lost 3 bases and J 0 bases, leaving 3 bases between the germline ends. Germline V lookup: CDR1 MDHEN, CDR2 SYDVKM. The CDR3 has 13 amino acids.

The J gene is TRBJ2-2, the V gene TRBV14; a weak D match, TRBD2 (6 bases). Trimming removed 2 bases from V and 0 bases from J, with 10 bases in between. The CDR3 sequence is 16 residues long. Germline V gene data show CDR1 as SGHDN and CDR2 as FVKESK. Written as DNA, the CDR3 is TGTGCCAGCAGCCAATTTGCGGGGACGAACACCGGGGAGCTGTTTTTT. This sequence encodes CASSQFAGTNTGELFF.

CDR3 DNA: TGTGCCAGCTCACATTACCGGGACAGGGTGAACCATGGCTACACCTTC. Amino acid sequence: CASSHYRDRVNHGYTF. The V gene is TRBV18, the J gene TRBJ1-2; TRBD1 agrees at 9 bases. The junction had 12 bases not matched to a gene; V was cut back by 4 bases and J by 6 bases. This CDR3 comprises 16 residues. Germline loops: CDR1 KGHSH, CDR2 LQKENI.

This clone appeared a few times. The rearrangement uses TRBV5-4 and TRBJ2-7; 8 bases are a match to TRBD1. The CDR3 is 15 amino acids. The V and J ends lost 3 bases and 6 bases, in that order; junction bases with no gene match: 11. CDR1 is SGHNT, CDR2 YYREEE, per germline (reference sequence). CDR3 sequence reads: CASSSPTGVFSEQYF. Written as DNA, the CDR3 is TGTGCCAGCAGCTCACCGACAGGGGTCTTCTCCGAGCAGTACTTC.

The chain has TRBV19 and TRBJ2-2; D may be TRBD1 (6 bases). CDR1 and CDR2 from the germline V gene are LNHDA and SQIVND (reference sequence). Trimming left V 9 bases short and J 1 base short, with 12 bases between. The CDR3 extends over 14 amino acids. The CDR3 region is CASARDKNTGELFF. CDR3 in DNA: TGTGCCAGCGCGAGGGACAAGAACACCGGGGAGCTGTTTTTT.

This chain links TRBV11-3 with TRBJ2-2; D not certain. CDR3 size: 14 residues. Germline CDR1 reads SGHNT; CDR2 reads YENEEA. V lost 0 bases, J lost 6 bases, and 8 bases lay in between. CDR3 protein: CASSLDQRSGELFF. CDR3 nucleotide sequence: TGTGCCAGCAGCTTAGACCAACGGTCCGGGGAGCTGTTTTTT.

The chain carries TRBV18 and TRBJ2-4; 12 bases are a match to TRBD2. Germline CDR1 KGHSH, CDR2 LQKENI. Germline trimming cut 0 bases from V and 0 bases from J; bases unmatched to any gene: 9. There are 20 residues in the CDR3. This CDR3 is CASSPPSSGGARQAKNIQYF. The CDR3 coding sequence is TGTGCCAGCTCACCACCGTCTAGCGGGGGGGCGCGACAAGCCAAAAACATTCAGTACTTC.

This chain uses TRBV30 with TRBJ2-2; D gene ambiguous. Germline CDR1 reads GTSNPN; CDR2 reads SVGIG (reference sequence). The CDR3 consists of 14 residues. Trimming removed 2 bases from V and 7 bases from J, with 14 bases in between. CDR3 sequence: CAWSPRSRVGELFF. The CDR3 coding sequence is TGTGCCTGGAGTCCCCGAAGTCGGGTCGGGGAGCTGTTTTTT. The full variable domain, rest sourced from reference TRBV30 and TRBJ2-2, is SQTIHQWPATLVQPVGSPLSLECTVEGTSNPNLYWYRQAAGRGLQLLFYSVGIGQISSEVPQNLSASRPQDRQFILSSKKLLLSDSGFYLCAWSPRSRVGELFFGEGSRLTVL.

The J gene is TRBJ2-3, the V gene TRBV3-1 (or the pseudogene TRBV3-2); 10 nucleotides match TRBD2. CDR1 is LGHDT, CDR2 YNNKEL, per germline (reference sequence). The J segment lost 2 bases and the V segment lost 6 bases, leaving 5 bases of the junction unmatched. This CDR3 has 15 residues. The DNA of the CDR3 is TGTGCCAGCAGTCCGGGACTAGCGAACACAGATACGCAGTATTTT. The encoded protein is CASSPGLANTDTQYF.

V usage is TRBV29-1 and J usage is TRBJ2-6; TRBD1 matches at 8 bases. From germline, CDR1 is SQVTM and CDR2 ANQGSEA. After removal of 4 bases from V and 0 bases from J, the junction contained 8 bases not matched to a gene. This CDR3 is 17 amino acids long. Here the CDR3 DNA reads TGCAGCGTTGCCATACAGGGGGAGAGCTCTGGGGCCAACGTCCTGACTTTC. It yields the protein CSVAIQGESSGANVLTF.

This clone has more than one count but fewer than ten. The rearrangement joins TRBV20-1 to TRBJ2-1, with TRBD1 as a possible D gene (5 bases). This CDR3 comprises 11 residues. Per germline, CDR1 DFQATT and CDR2 SNEGSKA (reference sequence). The DNA of the CDR3 is TGCAGCGCAGGGTCCGGGAATGAGCAGTTCTTC. It is translated as CSAGSGNEQFF.

V gene TRBV7-8 combines with J gene TRBJ1-2; D perhaps matches TRBD1 (5 bases). CDR3 length: 15 amino acids. The ends were cut back, 4 bases at V and 8 bases at J, with 20 bases in the middle. The germline V gene has CDR1 SGHVS and CDR2 FQNEAQ. The CDR3 coding sequence is TGTGCCAGCAGCTCCGGACATTGGGATACGAGGGGCTACACCTTC. It codes for CASSSGHWDTRGYTF. Complete variable domain (other parts from reference TRBV7-8 and TRBJ1-2): GAGVSQSPRYKVAKRGQDVALRCDPISGHVSLFWYQQALGQGPEFLTYFQNEAQLDKSGLPSDRFFAERPEGSVSTLKIQRTQQEDSAVYLCASSSGHWDTRGYTFGSGTRLTVV.

The V and J genes are TRBV5-1 and TRBJ2-1, with 12 nucleotides matching TRBD2. J lost 9 bases, V lost 2 bases, and 9 bases had no gene match. The CDR3 has 16 residues. CDR1 and CDR2 (germline): SGHRS, YFSETQ. DNA of the CDR3: TGCGCCAGCAGCTTCGAGTCTAGCGGGAGGGTTAGTGAGCAGTTCTTC. This encodes CASSFESSGRVSEQFF.

The CDR3 coding sequence is TGCAGCGTTGAGGAGAAAGACAGGCCCCATATGGCTTTCTTT. Its protein is CSVEEKDRPHMAFF. This sequence joins TRBV29-1 and TRBJ1-1; weak D call: TRBD1 (6 bases). V dropped 3 bases and J dropped 11 bases, with 22 bases sitting between them. There are 14 residues in the CDR3. The germline V gene encodes CDR1 SQVTM and CDR2 ANQGSEA.